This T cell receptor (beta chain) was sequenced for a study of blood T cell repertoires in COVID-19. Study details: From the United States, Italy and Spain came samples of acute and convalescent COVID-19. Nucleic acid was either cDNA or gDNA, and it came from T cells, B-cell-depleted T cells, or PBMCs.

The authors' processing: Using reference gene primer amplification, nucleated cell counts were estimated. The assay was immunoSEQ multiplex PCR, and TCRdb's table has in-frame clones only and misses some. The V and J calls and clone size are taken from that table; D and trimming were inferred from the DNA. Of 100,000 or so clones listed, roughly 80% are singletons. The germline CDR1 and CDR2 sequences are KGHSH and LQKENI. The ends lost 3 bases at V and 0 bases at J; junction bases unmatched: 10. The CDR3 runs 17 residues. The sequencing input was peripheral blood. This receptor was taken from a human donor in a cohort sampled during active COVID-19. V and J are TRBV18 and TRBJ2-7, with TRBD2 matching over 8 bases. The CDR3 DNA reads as TGTGCCAGCTCACCGAGCCGGTTAGCGGGGAGCTCCTACGAGCAGTACTTC. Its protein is CASSPSRLAGSSYEQYF.